This T cell receptor beta chain appears in the sequencing data of a study of blood T cells in healthy people across ages. The authors ran a second PCR of about 6 to 11 cycles using a sample-barcoded 5' primer and a J-beta primer mix. Via MiXCR, TCRdb re-called the 5' RACE reads, giving one row per CDR3 protein. The repertoire holds 1.5 million to 2 million distinct CDR3 sequences, with just under 50% as singletons. V lost 0 bases, J lost 2 bases, and 9 bases stayed unmatched. This CDR3 region has 17 residues. Germline V gene lookup returns CDR1 SGHTA and CDR2 FQGNSA. Sequencing input: blood. The TCR sequence derives from a woman aged 40-49 years in good health. This chain links TRBV7-2 with TRBJ2-7; 8 positions match TRBD2. DNA of the CDR3: TGTGCCAGCAGCTTAGCTTCCGGCGGGGGGACGCCCTACGAGCAGTACTTC. Amino acids: CASSLASGGGTPYEQYF.